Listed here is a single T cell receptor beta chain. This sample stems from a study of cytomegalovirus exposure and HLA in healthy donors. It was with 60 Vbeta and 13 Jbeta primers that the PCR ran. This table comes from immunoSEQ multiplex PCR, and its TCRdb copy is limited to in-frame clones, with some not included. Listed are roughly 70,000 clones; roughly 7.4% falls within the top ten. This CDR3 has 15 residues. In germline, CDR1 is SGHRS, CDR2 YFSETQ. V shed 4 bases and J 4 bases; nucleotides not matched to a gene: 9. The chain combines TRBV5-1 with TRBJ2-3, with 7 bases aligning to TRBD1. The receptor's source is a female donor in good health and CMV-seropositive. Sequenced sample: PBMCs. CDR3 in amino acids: CASSPRGSQADTQYF. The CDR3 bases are TGCGCCAGCAGCCCCAGGGGGAGTCAGGCAGATACGCAGTATTTT. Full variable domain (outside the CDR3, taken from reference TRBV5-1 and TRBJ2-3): KAGVTQTPRYLIKTRGQQVTLSCSPISGHRSVSWYQQTPGQGLQFLFEYFSETQRNKGNFPGRFSGRQFSNSRSEMNVSTLELGDSALYLCASSPRGSQADTQYFGPGTRLTVL.